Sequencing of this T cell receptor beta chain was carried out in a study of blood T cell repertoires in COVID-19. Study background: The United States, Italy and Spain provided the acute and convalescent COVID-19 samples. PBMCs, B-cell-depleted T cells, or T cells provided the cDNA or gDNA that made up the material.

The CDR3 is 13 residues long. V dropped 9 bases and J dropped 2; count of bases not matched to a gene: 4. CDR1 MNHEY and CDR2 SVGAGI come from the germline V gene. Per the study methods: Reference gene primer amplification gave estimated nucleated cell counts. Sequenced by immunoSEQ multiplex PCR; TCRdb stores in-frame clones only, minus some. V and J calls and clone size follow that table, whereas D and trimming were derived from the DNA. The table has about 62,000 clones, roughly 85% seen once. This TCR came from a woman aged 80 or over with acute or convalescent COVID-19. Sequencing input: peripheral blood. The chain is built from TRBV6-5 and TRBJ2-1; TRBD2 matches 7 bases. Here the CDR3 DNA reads TGTGCCAGTTGGGAGGGACCCTACAATGAGCAGTTCTTC. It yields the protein CASWEGPYNEQFF.